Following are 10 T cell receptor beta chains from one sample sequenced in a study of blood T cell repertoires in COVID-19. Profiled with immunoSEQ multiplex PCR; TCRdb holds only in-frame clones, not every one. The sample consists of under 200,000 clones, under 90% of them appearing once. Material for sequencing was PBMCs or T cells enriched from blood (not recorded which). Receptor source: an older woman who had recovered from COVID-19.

In DNA form, the CDR3 reads TGCGCCAGCAGCTTGACAGGGGTCTCCTACAATGAGCAGTTCTTC. Protein: CASSLTGVSYNEQFF. V gene TRBV5-1 combines with J gene TRBJ2-1; 7 nucleotides line up with TRBD1. The CDR3 has 15 residues. Germline CDR1 reads SGHRS; CDR2 reads YFSETQ. With 1 base clipped from V and 0 bases from J, the junction kept 1 base outside the gene matches.

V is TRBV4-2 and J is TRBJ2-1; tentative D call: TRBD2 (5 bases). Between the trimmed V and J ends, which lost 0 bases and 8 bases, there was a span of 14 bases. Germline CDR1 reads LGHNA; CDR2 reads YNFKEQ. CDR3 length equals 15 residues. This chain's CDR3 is CASSQDEGPLDEQFF. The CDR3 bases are TGTGCCAGCAGCCAAGATGAGGGCCCCCTCGATGAGCAGTTCTTC.

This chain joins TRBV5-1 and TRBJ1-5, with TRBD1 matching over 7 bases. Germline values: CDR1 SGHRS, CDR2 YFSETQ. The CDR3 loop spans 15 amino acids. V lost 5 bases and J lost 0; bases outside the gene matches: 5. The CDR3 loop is CASSWTGASNQPQHF. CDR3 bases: TGCGCCAGCAGTTGGACAGGAGCTAGCAATCAGCCCCAGCATTTT.

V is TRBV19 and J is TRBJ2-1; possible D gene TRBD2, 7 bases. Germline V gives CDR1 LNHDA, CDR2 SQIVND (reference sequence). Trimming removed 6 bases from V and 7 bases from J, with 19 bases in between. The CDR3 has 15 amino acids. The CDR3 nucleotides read TGTGCCAGTAGCTTGTGGGGGGGCCCACAAAATGAGCAGTTCTTC. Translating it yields CASSLWGGPQNEQFF.

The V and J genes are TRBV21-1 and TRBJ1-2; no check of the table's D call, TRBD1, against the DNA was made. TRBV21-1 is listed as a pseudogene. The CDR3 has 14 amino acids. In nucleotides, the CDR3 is TGTGCCAGCAGCGGGGCAGGTCATAACTATGGCTACACCTTC. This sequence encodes CASSGAGHNYGYTF.

CDR3 loop: CASSFWGDKYEQYF. CDR3 sequence (DNA): TGTGCCAGCAGCTTTTGGGGGGATAAATACGAGCAGTACTTC. This chain connects TRBV7-9 to TRBJ2-7; tentatively, D is TRBD2 (6 bases). The V and J ends lost 3 bases and 4 bases respectively, with 13 bases between them. CDR1 is SEHNR, CDR2 FQNEAQ, per germline (reference sequence). This CDR3 contains 14 residues.

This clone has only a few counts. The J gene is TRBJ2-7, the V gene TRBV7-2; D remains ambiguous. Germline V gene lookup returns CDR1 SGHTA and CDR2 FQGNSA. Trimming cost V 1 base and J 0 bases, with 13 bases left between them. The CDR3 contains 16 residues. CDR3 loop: CASSLGTLRSSYEQYF. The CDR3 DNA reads TGTGCCAGCAGCTTAGGTACGTTACGGAGCTCCTACGAGCAGTACTTC.

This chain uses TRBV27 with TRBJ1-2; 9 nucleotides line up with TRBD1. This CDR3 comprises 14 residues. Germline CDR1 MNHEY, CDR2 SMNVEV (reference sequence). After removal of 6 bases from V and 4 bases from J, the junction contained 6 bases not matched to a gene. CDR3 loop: CASRADRGGYGYTF. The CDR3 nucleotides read TGTGCCAGCAGGGCTGACAGGGGGGGCTATGGCTACACCTTC.

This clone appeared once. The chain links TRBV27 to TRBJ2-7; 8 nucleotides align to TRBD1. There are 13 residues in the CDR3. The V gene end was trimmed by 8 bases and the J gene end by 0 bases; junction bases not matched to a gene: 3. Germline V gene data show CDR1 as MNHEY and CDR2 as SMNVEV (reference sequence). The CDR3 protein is CASATGGSYEQYF. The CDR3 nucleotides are TGTGCCAGCGCAACAGGGGGCTCCTACGAGCAGTACTTC.

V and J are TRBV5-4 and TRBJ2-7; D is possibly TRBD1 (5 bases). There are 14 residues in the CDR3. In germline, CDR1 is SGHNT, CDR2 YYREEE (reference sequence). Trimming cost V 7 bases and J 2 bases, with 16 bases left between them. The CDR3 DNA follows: TGTGCCAGCGGCATGGCGGCAGGGACCTACGAGCAGTACTTC. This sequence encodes CASGMAAGTYEQYF.